This passage covers 5 T cell receptor beta chains from one sample sequenced in a study of blood T cell repertoires in COVID-19. Repertoires were generated with immunoSEQ multiplex PCR, while TCRdb's copy carries only in-frame clones and drops some. The sample lists about 74,000 clones, about four fifths occurring once. Sequencing was carried out using peripheral blood. All receptors derive from a man between 70 and 80 years old with acute or convalescent COVID-19.

V is TRBV5-1 and J is TRBJ1-1; perhaps TRBD1 as D (6 bases). The length of the CDR3 is 13 residues. V lost 0 bases and J lost 13, with 16 bases in between. CDR1 is SGHRS and CDR2 is YFSETQ in the germline V gene. DNA for the CDR3: TGCGCCAGCAGCTTGGACCAGGGGACCCTTTATTTCTTT. Its protein is CASSLDQGTLYFF.

The genes are TRBV3-1 (or the pseudogene TRBV3-2) and TRBJ1-2, with a tentative D call TRBD1 (6 bases). Trimming shortened V by 4 bases and J by 3 bases, and 12 bases separated the two germline ends. The CDR3 consists of 14 residues. Germline V gives CDR1 LGHDT, CDR2 YNNKEL (reference sequence). The CDR3 DNA follows: TGTGCCAGCAGCCCGCAGGGGCTGGACTATGGCTACACCTTC. This codes for CASSPQGLDYGYTF.

The chain is built from TRBV18 and TRBJ1-2; the match to TRBD1 covers 7 bases. This CDR3 has 14 amino acids. Germline values: CDR1 KGHSH, CDR2 LQKENI. Unmatched junction bases numbered 5, after V lost 4 bases and J lost 3 bases. The CDR3 here is CASSQQGTDYGYTF. CDR3 sequence (DNA): TGTGCCAGCTCACAACAGGGGACCGACTATGGCTACACCTTC.

The CDR3 reads CASSYRPGTTNEKLFF. In DNA form, the CDR3 reads TGTGCCAGCAGTTACCGTCCGGGGACAACTAATGAAAAACTGTTTTTT. The V call is TRBV6-5, the J call TRBJ1-4; D is unclear. V gave up 2 bases and J gave up 0 bases, with 10 bases separating them. Germline V gene sequence: CDR1 MNHEY, CDR2 SVGAGI. The CDR3 covers 16 residues.

The chain carries TRBV25-1 and TRBJ1-5; a possible D gene is TRBD1 (5 bases). The germline gives CDR1 MGHDK, CDR2 SYGVNS. V lost 1 base and J 3 bases, leaving 10 bases between the germline ends. The CDR3 runs 15 residues. The CDR3 protein is CASSESGRDNQPQHF. The CDR3, as DNA: TGTGCCAGCAGTGAATCAGGGAGGGACAATCAGCCCCAGCATTTT. The variable domain in full, with the rest retrieved from reference TRBV25-1 and TRBJ1-5, is EADIYQTPRYLVIGTGKKITLECSQTMGHDKMYWYQQDPGMELHLIHYSYGVNSTEKGDLSSESTVSRIRTEHFPLTLESARPSHTSQYLCASSESGRDNQPQHFGDGTRLSIL.